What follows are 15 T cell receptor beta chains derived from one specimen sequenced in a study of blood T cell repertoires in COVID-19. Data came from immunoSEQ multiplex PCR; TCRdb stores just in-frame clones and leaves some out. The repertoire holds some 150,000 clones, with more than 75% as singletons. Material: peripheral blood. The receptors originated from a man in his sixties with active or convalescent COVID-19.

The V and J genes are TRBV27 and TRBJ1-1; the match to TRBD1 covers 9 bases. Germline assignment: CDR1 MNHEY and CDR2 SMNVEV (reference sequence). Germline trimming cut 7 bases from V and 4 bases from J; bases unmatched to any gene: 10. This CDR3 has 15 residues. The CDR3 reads CASNSWTGESTEAFF. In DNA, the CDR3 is TGTGCCAGCAATTCCTGGACAGGGGAAAGCACTGAAGCTTTCTTT.

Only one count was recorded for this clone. CDR3 amino acids: CASSLPRGNYNEQFF. CDR3 sequence (DNA): TGTGCCAGCAGTCTCCCCAGGGGGAATTACAATGAGCAGTTCTTC. The chain carries TRBV28 and TRBJ2-1, with 7 nucleotides matching TRBD1. CDR3 length: 15 amino acids. J gave up 4 bases and V 5 bases, and 8 bases lay outside the gene matches. CDR1 and CDR2 (germline): MDHEN, SYDVKM.

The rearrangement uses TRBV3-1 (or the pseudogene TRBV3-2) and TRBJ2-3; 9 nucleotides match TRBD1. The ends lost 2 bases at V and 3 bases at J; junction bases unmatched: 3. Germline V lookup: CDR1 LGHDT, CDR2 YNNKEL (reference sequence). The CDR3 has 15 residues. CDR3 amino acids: CASSQWDRDTDTQYF. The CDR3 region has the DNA TGTGCCAGCAGCCAATGGGACAGGGATACAGATACGCAGTATTTT.

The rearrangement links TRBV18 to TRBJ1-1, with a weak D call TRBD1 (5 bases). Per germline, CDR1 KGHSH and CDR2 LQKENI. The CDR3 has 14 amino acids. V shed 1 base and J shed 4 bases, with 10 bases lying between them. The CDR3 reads CASSPQSRGTEAFF. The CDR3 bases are TGTGCCAGCTCACCACAGAGTAGGGGCACTGAAGCTTTCTTT.

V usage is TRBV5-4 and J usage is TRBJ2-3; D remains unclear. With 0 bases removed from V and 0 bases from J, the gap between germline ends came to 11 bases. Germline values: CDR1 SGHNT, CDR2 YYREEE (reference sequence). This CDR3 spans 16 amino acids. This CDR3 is CASSLAASQSTDTQYF. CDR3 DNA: TGTGCCAGCAGCTTGGCCGCGTCCCAAAGCACAGATACGCAGTATTTT. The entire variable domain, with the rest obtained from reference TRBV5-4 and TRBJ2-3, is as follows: ETGVTQSPTHLIKTRGQQVTLRCSSQSGHNTVSWYQQALGQGPQFIFQYYREEENGRGNFPPRFSGLQFPNYSSELNVNALELDDSALYLCASSLAASQSTDTQYFGPGTRLTVL.

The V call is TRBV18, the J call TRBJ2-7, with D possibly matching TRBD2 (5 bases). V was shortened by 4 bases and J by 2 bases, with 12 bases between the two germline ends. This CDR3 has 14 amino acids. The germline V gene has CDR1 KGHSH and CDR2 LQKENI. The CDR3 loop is CASSQNGETYEQYF. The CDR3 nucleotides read TGTGCCAGCTCACAAAACGGGGAGACCTACGAGCAGTACTTC.

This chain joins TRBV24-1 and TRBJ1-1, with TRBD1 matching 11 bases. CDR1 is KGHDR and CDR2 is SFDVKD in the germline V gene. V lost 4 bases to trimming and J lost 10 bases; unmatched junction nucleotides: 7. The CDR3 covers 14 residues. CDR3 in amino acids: CATSDPGTGGGAFF. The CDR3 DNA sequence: TGTGCCACCAGTGACCCCGGGACAGGGGGAGGAGCTTTCTTT.

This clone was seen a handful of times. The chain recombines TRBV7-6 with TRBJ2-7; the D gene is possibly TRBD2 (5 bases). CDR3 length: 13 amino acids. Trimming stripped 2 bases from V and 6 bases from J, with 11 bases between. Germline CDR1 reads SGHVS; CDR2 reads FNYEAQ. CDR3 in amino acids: CASSLLGGGEQYF. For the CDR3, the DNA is TGTGCCAGCAGCTTACTCGGAGGAGGCGAGCAGTACTTC. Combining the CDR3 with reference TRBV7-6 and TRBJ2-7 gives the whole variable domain GAGVSQSPRYKVTKRGQDVALRCDPISGHVSLYWYRQALGQGPEFLTYFNYEAQQDKSGLPNDRFSAERPEGSISTLTIQRTEQRDSAMYRCASSLLGGGEQYFGPGTRLTVT.

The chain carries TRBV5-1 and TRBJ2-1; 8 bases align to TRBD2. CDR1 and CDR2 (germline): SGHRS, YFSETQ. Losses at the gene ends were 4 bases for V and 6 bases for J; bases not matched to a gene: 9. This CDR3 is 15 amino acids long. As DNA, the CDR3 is TGCGCCAGCAGCGCCGACGGACTAGCCCTCAATGAGCAGTTCTTC. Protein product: CASSADGLALNEQFF.

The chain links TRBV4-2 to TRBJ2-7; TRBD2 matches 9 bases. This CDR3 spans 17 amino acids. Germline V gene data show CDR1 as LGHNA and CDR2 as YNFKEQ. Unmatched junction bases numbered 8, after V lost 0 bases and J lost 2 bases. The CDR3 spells CASSQEKSGRTTYEQYF. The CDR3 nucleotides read TGTGCCAGCAGCCAAGAGAAGAGCGGGAGGACCACCTACGAGCAGTACTTC.

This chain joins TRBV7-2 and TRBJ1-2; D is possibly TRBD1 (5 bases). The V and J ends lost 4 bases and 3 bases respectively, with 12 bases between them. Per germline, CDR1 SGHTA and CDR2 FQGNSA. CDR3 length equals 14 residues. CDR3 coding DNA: TGTGCCAGCAGCTCCCCCAGCAGGGACTATGGCTACACCTTC. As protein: CASSSPSRDYGYTF.

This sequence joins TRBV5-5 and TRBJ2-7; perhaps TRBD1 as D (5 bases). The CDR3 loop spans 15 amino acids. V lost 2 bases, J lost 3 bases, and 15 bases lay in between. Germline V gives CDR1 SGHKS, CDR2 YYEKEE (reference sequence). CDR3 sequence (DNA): TGTGCCAGCAGCTTCTTTGACAGAAAGATCTACGAGCAGTACTTC. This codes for CASSFFDRKIYEQYF.

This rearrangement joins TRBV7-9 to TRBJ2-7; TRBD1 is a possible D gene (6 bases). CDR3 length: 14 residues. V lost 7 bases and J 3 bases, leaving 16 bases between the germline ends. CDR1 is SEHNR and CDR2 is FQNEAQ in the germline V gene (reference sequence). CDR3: CASINSGTNYEQYF. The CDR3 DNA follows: TGTGCCAGCATCAACTCCGGGACAAACTACGAGCAGTACTTC.

The chain's CDR3 is CSLGPGETQYF. In nucleotides, the CDR3 is TGCAGTCTTGGCCCGGGGGAGACCCAGTACTTC. The chain couples TRBV20-1 to TRBJ2-5; the D gene is possibly TRBD2 (5 bases). Germline CDR1 is DFQATT and CDR2 is SNEGSKA (reference sequence). The CDR3 spans 11 residues. The V gene lost 8 bases and the J gene lost 5 bases, with 12 bases spanning the gap.

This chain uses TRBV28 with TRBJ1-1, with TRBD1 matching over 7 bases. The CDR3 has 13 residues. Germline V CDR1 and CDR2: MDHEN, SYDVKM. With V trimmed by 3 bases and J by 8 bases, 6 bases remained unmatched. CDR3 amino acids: CASSFPRQGEAFF. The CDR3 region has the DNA TGTGCCAGCAGTTTCCCCCGACAGGGAGAAGCTTTCTTT.